A selection of T cell receptor beta chains follows, all from one sample in a study of blood T cell repertoires in COVID-19. TCRdb keeps only in-frame clones here, not all; method: immunoSEQ multiplex PCR. The sample lists about 110,000 clones; over 65% were seen once. The specimen sequenced was peripheral blood. The source is a woman aged 40 to 50 with acute or convalescent COVID-19. CDR3s leave out the opening cysteine and the closing phenylalanine or tryptophan.

v_call	j_call	cdr3_aa
TRBV11-2	TRBJ2-5	ASSPRGGAGMETQY
TRBV19	TRBJ1-1	ASSIKGDYEAEAF
TRBV19	TRBJ1-2	ASSNLRDKFSDGYT
TRBV5-1	TRBJ2-1	ASSPLAGGPSEQF
TRBV19	TRBJ1-5	ASSTRQGGQPQH
TRBV7-6	TRBJ2-3	ASSLLPKRGGTRIFTDTQY
TRBV12-3/TRBV12-4	TRBJ2-1	ASRTTDNEQF
TRBV27	TRBJ1-1	ASSLSTGQGLLAEAF
TRBV7-2	TRBJ2-7	ASSDTSGGYKY
TRBV5-1	TRBJ2-5	ASSTSGTSGETQY
TRBV20-1	TRBJ2-3	SASGIGLAGYADTQY
TRBV5-1	TRBJ2-1	ASSLAGPDSYNEQF
TRBV18	TRBJ2-3	ASSPQGATDTQY
TRBV7-9	TRBJ1-4	ASSSAGVGKLF
TRBV12-5	TRBJ1-5	ASGFRVDQPQH
TRBV1	TRBJ2-7	TNLAGGYEQY
TRBV29-1	TRBJ2-4	SVDPGGRNIQY
TRBV2	TRBJ2-3	ASRDRVLDTQY
TRBV15	TRBJ2-5	ATSRERESETQY
TRBV5-1	TRBJ2-1	ASSLQGEDNEQF
TRBV24-1	TRBJ2-7	ATSDSTQGGFYEQY
TRBV7-9	TRBJ2-7	ASILGTGAYEQY
TRBV30	TRBJ1-2	AWSLHNYGYT
TRBV15	TRBJ1-6	ATSTEAYNSPLH
TRBV10-3	TRBJ2-3	AIQAGSGTDTQY
TRBV28	TRBJ1-6	ASALNNSPLH
TRBV7-3	TRBJ2-3	ASSTQASDTQY
TRBV28	TRBJ2-3	ASSLSPGGRDTQY
TRBV6-6	TRBJ2-2	ASSPRTAANTGELF
TRBV20-1	TRBJ2-5	RPGWGETQY
TRBV19	TRBJ2-1	ASSIFPGTAANEQF
TRBV19	TRBJ1-5	ASSGYTGLLQNQPQH
TRBV6-5	TRBJ2-3	ASLMGGSSTDTQY
TRBV5-5	TRBJ2-3	ATAGGTDTQY
TRBV5-4	TRBJ1-2	ASSPDRINGYT
TRBV5-1	TRBJ1-6	ASREGGQSPLH
TRBV11-2	TRBJ2-1	ASNTGTGGFNEQF
TRBV11-2	TRBJ2-2	ASSLRSLATNTGELF
TRBV21-1	TRBJ2-7	ASSKDGARAYEQY
TRBV28	TRBJ1-4	ASSLSAGRRTANEKLF
TRBV30	TRBJ1-1	AWSAMNTEAF
TRBV29-1	TRBJ2-5	SVQAGGRRETQY
TRBV28	TRBJ2-7	ASSLAPSQRFYEQY
TRBV5-1	TRBJ1-1	ASSLVADTEAF
TRBV20-1	TRBJ2-7	SAKLYEQY
TRBV12-2	TRBJ2-1	ASRYTSGLYLPNEQF
TRBV2	TRBJ2-5	ASSGQSETQY
TRBV19	TRBJ2-1	ASTPAAGPSYEQF
TRBV7-9	TRBJ2-1	ASSSTSPRYNEQF
TRBV29-1	TRBJ2-3	SVEDRDSGLSSTDTQY
TRBV2	TRBJ1-5	ASSELTGNDQPQH
TRBV3-1/TRBV3-2	TRBJ1-1	ASSQETGPAEAF